This T cell receptor beta chain was sequenced for a study of blood T cells in healthy people across ages. Across the study: Through template switching, about one barcoded beta molecule was captured per two T cells, as measured in model experiments.

This clonotype has a handful of counts. PCR was performed a second time for about 7 to 11 cycles using a sample-barcoded 5' primer and a J-beta primer mix. Per sample, CDR3-containing paired-end reads numbered at least 2.5 million. TCRdb used MiXCR to reprocess the 5' RACE reads, holding one entry per CDR3 protein. This sample yields 1.5 million to 2 million distinct CDR3 sequences, of which about 39% are seen a single time; under 30% belongs to the top ten. There were healthy Caucasian individuals from Russia, aged 6 to 90, serving as donors. Germline lookup yields CDR1 KGHDR and CDR2 SFDVKD. The junction had 6 bases not matched to a gene; V was cut back by 6 bases and J by 1 base. The CDR3 spans 15 residues.

The clonotype originates from a human donor in good health. V gene TRBV24-1 combines with J gene TRBJ1-2; 8 bases are a match to TRBD1. Sample: blood. DNA of the CDR3: TGTGCCACCAGTAGTTGGACAGGGAGTAACTATGGCTACACCTTC. Encoded protein: CATSSWTGSNYGYTF.